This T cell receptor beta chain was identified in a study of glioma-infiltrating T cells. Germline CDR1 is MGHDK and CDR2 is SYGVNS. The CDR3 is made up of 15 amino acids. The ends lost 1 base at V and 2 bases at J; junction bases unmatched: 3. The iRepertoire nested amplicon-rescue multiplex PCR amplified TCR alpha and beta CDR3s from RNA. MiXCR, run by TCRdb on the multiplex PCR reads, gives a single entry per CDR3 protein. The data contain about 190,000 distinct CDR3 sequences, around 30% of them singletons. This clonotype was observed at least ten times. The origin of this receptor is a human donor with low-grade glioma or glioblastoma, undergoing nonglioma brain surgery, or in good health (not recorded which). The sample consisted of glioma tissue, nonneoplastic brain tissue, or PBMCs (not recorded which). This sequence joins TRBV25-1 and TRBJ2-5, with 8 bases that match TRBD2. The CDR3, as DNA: TGTGCCAGCAGTGAATTAAGCGGGGGACAAGAGACCCAGTACTTC. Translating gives CASSELSGGQETQYF.